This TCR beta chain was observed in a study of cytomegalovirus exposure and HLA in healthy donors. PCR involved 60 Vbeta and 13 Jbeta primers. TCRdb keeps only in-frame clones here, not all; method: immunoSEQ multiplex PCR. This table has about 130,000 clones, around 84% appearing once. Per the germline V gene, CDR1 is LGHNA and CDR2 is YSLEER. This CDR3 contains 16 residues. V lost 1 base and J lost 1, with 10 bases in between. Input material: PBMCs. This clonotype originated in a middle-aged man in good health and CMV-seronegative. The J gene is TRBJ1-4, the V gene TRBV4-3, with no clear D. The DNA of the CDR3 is TGCGCCAGCAGCCAAGGAGGTGCTAGAACTAATGAAAAACTGTTTTTT. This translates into CASSQGGARTNEKLFF.